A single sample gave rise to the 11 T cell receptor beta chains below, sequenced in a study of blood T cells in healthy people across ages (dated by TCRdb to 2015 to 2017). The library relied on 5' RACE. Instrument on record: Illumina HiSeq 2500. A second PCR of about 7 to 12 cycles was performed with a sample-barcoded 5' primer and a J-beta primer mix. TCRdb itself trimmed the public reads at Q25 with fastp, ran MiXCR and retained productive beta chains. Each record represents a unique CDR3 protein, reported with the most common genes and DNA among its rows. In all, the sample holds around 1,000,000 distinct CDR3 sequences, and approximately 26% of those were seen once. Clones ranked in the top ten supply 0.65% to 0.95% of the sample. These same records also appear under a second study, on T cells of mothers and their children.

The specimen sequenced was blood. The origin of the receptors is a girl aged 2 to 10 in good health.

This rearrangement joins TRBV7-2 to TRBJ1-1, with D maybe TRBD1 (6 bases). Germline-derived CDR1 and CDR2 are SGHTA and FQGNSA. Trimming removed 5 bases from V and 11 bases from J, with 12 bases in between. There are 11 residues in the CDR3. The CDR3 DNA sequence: TGTGCCAGCAGCCGGGACACTGGGGCTTTCTTT. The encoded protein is CASSRDTGAFF.

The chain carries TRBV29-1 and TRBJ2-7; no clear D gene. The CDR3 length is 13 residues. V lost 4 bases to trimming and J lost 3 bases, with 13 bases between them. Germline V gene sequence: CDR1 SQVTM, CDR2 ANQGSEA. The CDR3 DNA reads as TGCAGCGTTGCCGGCAGGCAAAACTACGAGCAGTACTTC. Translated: CSVAGRQNYEQYF.

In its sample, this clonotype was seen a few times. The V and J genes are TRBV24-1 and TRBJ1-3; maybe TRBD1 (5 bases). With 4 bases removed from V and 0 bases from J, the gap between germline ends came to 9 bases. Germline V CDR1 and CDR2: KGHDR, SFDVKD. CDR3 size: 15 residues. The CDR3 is CATSDSGYSGNTIYF. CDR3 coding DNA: TGTGCCACCAGTGACTCAGGGTACTCTGGAAACACCATATATTTT.

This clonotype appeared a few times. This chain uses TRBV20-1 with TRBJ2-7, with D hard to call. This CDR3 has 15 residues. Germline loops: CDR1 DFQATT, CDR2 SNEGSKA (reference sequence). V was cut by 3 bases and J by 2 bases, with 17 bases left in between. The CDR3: CSASNRPRVPYEQYF. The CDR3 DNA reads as TGCAGTGCTAGTAACAGACCCCGGGTTCCCTACGAGCAGTACTTC.

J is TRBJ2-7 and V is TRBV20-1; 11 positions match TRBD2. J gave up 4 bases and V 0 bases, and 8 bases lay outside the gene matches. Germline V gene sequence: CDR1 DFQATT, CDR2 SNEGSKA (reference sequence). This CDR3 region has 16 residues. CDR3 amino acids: CSARDLSGRAGYEQYF. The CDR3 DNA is TGCAGTGCTAGAGACCTTAGCGGGAGGGCCGGGTACGAGCAGTACTTC.

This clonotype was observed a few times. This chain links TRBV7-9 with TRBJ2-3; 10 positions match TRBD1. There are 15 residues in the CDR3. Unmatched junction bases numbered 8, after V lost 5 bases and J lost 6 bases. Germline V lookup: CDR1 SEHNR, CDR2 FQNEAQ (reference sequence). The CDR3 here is CASSPLLGQGDTQYF. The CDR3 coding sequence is TGTGCCAGCAGCCCTCTATTGGGACAGGGGGATACGCAGTATTTT.

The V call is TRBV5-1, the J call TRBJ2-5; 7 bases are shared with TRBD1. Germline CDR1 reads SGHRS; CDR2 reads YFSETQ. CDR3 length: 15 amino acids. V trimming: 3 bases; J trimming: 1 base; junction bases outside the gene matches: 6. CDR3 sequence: CASSWGQLPQETQYF. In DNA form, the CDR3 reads TGCGCCAGCAGCTGGGGACAGCTTCCCCAAGAGACCCAGTACTTC.

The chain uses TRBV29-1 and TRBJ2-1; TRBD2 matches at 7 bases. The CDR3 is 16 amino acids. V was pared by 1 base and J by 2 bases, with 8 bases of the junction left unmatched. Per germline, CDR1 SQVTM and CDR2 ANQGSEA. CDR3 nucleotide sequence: TGCAGCGTTGAAGTTCTCGGCGGGAGCACCTACAATGAGCAGTTCTTC. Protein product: CSVEVLGGSTYNEQFF.

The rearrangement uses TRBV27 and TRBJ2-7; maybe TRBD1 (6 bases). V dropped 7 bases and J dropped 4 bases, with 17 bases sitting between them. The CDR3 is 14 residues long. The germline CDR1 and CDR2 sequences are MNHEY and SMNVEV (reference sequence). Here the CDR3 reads CASTQSGHTYEQYF. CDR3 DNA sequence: TGTGCCAGCACCCAATCGGGACACACTTACGAGCAGTACTTC.

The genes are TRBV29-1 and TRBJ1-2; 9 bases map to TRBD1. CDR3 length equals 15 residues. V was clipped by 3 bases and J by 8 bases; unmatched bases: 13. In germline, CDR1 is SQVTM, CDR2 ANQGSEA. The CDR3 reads CSVDWARDRDDGYTF. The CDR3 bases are TGCAGCGTTGATTGGGCGAGGGACAGGGACGACGGCTACACCTTC.

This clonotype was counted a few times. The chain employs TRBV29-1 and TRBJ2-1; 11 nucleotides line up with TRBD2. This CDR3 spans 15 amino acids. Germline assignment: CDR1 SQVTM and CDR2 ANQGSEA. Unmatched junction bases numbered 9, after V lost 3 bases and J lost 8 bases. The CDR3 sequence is CSVDRRLAGRYEQFF. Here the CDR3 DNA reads TGCAGCGTTGATAGGAGACTAGCGGGAAGGTATGAGCAGTTCTTC.